The 8 T cell receptor beta chains given below trace back to one sample, sequenced in a study of blood T cell repertoires in COVID-19. TCRdb keeps only in-frame clones here, not all; method: immunoSEQ multiplex PCR. Of roughly 68,000 clones in the sample, about 81% were seen once. Sequenced sample: peripheral blood. The receptors stem from a human donor in a cohort sampled during active COVID-19.

V gene TRBV10-3 combines with J gene TRBJ2-7; D possibly corresponds to TRBD1 (6 bases). V gave up 6 bases and J gave up 0 bases, with 12 bases separating them. This CDR3 is 14 amino acids long. Per the germline V gene, CDR1 is ENHRY and CDR2 is SYGVKD. The CDR3 spells CAISGTGSSYEQYF. CDR3 nucleotides: TGTGCCATCAGCGGAACAGGGAGCTCCTACGAGCAGTACTTC.

V and J are TRBV24-1 and TRBJ2-5, with 12 bases aligning to TRBD2. Germline loops: CDR1 KGHDR, CDR2 SFDVKD. The CDR3 has 14 residues. Trimming took 3 bases from V and 8 from J; bases not matched to a gene: 3. CDR3 sequence reads: CATSDVGLAGTQYF. The CDR3 region has the DNA TGTGCCACCAGTGATGTAGGACTAGCGGGAACCCAGTACTTC.

The V gene is TRBV27, the J gene TRBJ2-2; D gene ambiguous. Germline V gene data show CDR1 as MNHEY and CDR2 as SMNVEV (reference sequence). Deletions cut 3 bases from V and 1 base from J, with 6 bases between. The CDR3 totals 14 residues. The CDR3 region is CASSFNWNTGELFF. Here the CDR3 DNA reads TGTGCCAGCAGTTTCAACTGGAACACCGGGGAGCTGTTTTTT.

This sequence joins TRBV3-1 (or the pseudogene TRBV3-2) and TRBJ2-2; tentative D call: TRBD1 (6 bases). CDR1 LGHDT and CDR2 YNNKEL come from the germline V gene (reference sequence). V dropped 3 bases and J dropped 8 bases, with 13 bases sitting between them. The CDR3 has 14 residues. The CDR3 DNA follows: TGTGCCAGCAGCCAGGGGACACTGGGAGGGGAGCTGTTTTTT. This sequence encodes CASSQGTLGGELFF.

V usage is TRBV7-9 and J usage is TRBJ1-1, with D unclear. Germline-derived CDR1 and CDR2 are SEHNR and FQNEAQ (reference sequence). The V and J ends lost 5 bases and 0 bases respectively, with 10 bases between them. This CDR3 comprises 14 residues. Here the CDR3 DNA reads TGTGCCAGCAGCCCTTCGGGAGTGAACACTGAAGCTTTCTTT. Translating gives CASSPSGVNTEAFF.

V and J are TRBV6-5 and TRBJ2-7; 9 positions agree with TRBD1. V lost 4 bases, J lost 3 bases, and 7 bases stayed unmatched. Germline assignment: CDR1 MNHEY and CDR2 SVGAGI. This CDR3 is built from 15 residues. CDR3 sequence reads: CASSSGQGNLYEQYF. DNA of the CDR3: TGTGCCAGCAGTTCGGGACAGGGAAATCTCTACGAGCAGTACTTC.

The chain employs TRBV3-1 (or the pseudogene TRBV3-2) and TRBJ1-1, with TRBD1 as a possible D gene (5 bases). This CDR3 comprises 15 residues. The germline CDR1 and CDR2 sequences are LGHDT and YNNKEL (reference sequence). V lost 0 bases and J lost 5, with 13 bases in between. This chain's CDR3 is CASSQDTGRGTEAFF. The CDR3 coding sequence is TGTGCCAGCAGCCAAGATACGGGTAGGGGTACTGAAGCTTTCTTT.

The rearrangement joins TRBV14 to TRBJ2-7, with TRBD2 as a possible D gene (6 bases). Per germline, CDR1 SGHDN and CDR2 FVKESK. Trimming removed 3 bases at V and 6 bases at J, with 15 bases between. CDR3 length: 14 amino acids. CDR3 in amino acids: CASSQTAPEGEQYF. CDR3 coding DNA: TGTGCCAGCAGCCAGACGGCCCCGGAGGGCGAGCAGTACTTC.